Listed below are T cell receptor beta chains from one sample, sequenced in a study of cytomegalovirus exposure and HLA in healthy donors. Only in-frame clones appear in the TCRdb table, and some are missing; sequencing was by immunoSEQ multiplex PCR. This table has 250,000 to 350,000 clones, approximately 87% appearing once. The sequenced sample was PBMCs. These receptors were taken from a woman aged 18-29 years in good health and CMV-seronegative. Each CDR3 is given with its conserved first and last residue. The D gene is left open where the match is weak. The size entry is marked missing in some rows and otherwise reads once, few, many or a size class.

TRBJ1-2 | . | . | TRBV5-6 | CASSLGAGQGYTF | TGTGCCAGCAGCTTAGGGGCAGGGCAAGGCTACACCTTC
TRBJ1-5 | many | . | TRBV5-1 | CASSPAGGNQPQHF | TGCGCCAGCAGCCCGGCCGGGGGCAATCAGCCCCAGCATTTT
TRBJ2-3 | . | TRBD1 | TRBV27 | CASSFLTGVRDTQYF | TGTGCCAGCAGTTTCTTAACAGGGGTGAGAGATACGCAGTATTTT
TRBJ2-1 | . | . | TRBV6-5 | CASPGVHEQFF | TGTGCCAGCCCAGGTGTTCATGAGCAGTTCTTC
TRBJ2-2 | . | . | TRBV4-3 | CASSRRIGHRNTGELFF | TGCGCCAGCAGCAGAAGGATTGGACATCGGAACACCGGGGAGCTGTTTTTT
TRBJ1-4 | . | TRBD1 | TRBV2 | CASRPGAGGGEKLFF | TGTGCCAGCCGCCCTGGAGCAGGGGGCGGTGAAAAACTGTTTTTT
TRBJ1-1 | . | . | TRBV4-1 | CASSQDSGVTEAFF | TGCGCCAGCAGCCAAGATTCAGGGGTCACTGAAGCTTTCTTT
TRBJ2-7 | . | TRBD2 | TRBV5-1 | CASSSGLAGAYEQYF | TGCGCCAGCAGCTCTGGACTAGCGGGGGCCTACGAGCAGTACTTC
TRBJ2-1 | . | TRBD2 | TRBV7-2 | CASSLARLAGEDNEQFF | TGTGCCAGCAGCTTAGCGCGACTAGCGGGAGAAGACAATGAGCAGTTCTTC
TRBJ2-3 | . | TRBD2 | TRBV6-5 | CASSLAGGSVGTQYF | TGTGCCAGCAGTTTAGCGGGAGGATCGGTGGGTACGCAGTATTTT
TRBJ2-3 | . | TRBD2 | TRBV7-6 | CASSFPTSGNSTDTQYF | TGTGCCAGCAGCTTCCCGACTAGCGGGAACAGCACAGATACGCAGTATTTT
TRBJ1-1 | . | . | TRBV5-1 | CASSLRGENTEAFF | TGCGCCAGCAGCTTGAGGGGTGAGAACACTGAAGCTTTCTTT
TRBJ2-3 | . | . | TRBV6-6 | CASSYSPRGGADTQYF | TGTGCCAGCAGTTACTCGCCCAGGGGAGGGGCAGATACGCAGTATTTT
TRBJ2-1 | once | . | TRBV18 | CASSPPMETESYNEQFF | TGTGCCAGCTCACCACCGATGGAGACAGAGTCCTACAATGAGCAGTTCTTC
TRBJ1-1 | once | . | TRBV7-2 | CASSPVSNTEAFF | TGTGCCAGCAGCCCCGTGTCGAACACTGAAGCTTTCTTT
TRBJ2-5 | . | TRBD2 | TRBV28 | CASSLSLAGGGQETQYF | TGTGCCAGCAGTTTAAGTCTAGCGGGAGGGGGGCAAGAGACCCAGTACTTC
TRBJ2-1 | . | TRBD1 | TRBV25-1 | CASSPPGQGFPSYNEQFF | TGTGCCAGCAGTCCCCCGGGACAGGGGTTTCCTTCCTACAATGAGCAGTTCTTC
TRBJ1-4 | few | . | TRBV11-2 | CASSWGLNEKLFF | TGTGCCAGCAGCTGGGGCCTTAATGAAAAACTGTTTTTT
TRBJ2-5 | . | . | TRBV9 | CASSVGAGRETQYF | TGTGCCAGCAGCGTGGGGGCAGGCCGAGAGACCCAGTACTTC
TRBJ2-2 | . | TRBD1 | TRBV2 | CASRTGWDTGELFF | TGTGCCAGCAGGACAGGGTGGGACACCGGGGAGCTGTTTTTT
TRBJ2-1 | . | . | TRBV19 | CASSIRGARYEQFF | TGTGCCAGTAGTATACGGGGGGCGCGTTATGAGCAGTTCTTC
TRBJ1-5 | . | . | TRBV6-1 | CASSERGGASNQPQHF | TGTGCCAGCAGTGAAAGGGGGGGAGCCAGCAATCAGCCCCAGCATTTT
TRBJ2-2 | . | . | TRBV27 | CASRYQGSGELFF | TGTGCCAGCAGATATCAGGGGTCCGGGGAGCTGTTTTTT
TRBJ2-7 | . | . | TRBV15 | CATSSHSRAGYEQYF | TGTGCCACCAGCAGTCATTCGAGGGCTGGCTACGAGCAGTACTTC
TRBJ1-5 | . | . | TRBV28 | CASRYAGISNQPQHF | TGTGCCAGCAGATATGCAGGGATTAGCAATCAGCCCCAGCATTTT
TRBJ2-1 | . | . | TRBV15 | CATSRGRGWSEHEQFF | TGTGCCACCAGCAGAGGAAGAGGCTGGTCGGAACATGAGCAGTTCTTC
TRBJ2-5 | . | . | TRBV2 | CASSRQRGGQETQYF | TGTGCCAGCAGCCGACAAAGGGGAGGCCAAGAGACCCAGTACTTC
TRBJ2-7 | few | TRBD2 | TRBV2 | CASRDRDYYEQYF | TGTGCCAGCAGAGACCGGGACTACTACGAGCAGTACTTC
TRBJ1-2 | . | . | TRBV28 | CASEEGGLGYGYTF | TGTGCCAGCGAAGAGGGAGGGTTGGGCTATGGCTACACCTTC
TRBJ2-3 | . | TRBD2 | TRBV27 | CASRGLAVDTDTQYF | TGTGCCAGCCGGGGACTAGCGGTTGACACAGATACGCAGTATTTT
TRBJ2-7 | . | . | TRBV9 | CASSVGAGFSYEQYF | TGTGCCAGCAGCGTAGGGGCGGGGTTCTCCTACGAGCAGTACTTC
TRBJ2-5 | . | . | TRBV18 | CASSPTEETQYF | TGTGCCAGCTCACCGACAGAAGAGACCCAGTACTTC
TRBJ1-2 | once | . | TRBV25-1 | CASSDSRDADGYTF | TGTGCCAGCAGTGACTCCCGGGATGCAGATGGCTACACCTTC
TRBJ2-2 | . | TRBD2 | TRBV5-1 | CASRGLAENTGELFF | TGCGCCAGCCGGGGACTAGCGGAAAACACCGGGGAGCTGTTTTTT
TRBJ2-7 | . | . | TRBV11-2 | CASSLRGGSYEQYF | TGTGCCAGCAGCTTAAGGGGGGGCTCCTACGAGCAGTACTTC
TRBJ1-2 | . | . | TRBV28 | CASSINYGYTF | TGTGCCAGCTCTATTAACTATGGCTACACCTTC
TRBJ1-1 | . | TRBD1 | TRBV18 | CASSDRGTTEAFF | TGTGCCAGCTCAGACAGGGGGACCACTGAAGCTTTCTTT
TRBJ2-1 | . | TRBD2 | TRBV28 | CASTLRGSVFGDEQFF | TGTGCCAGCACTCTACGCGGGAGTGTCTTTGGCGATGAGCAGTTCTTC
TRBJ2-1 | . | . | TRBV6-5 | CASSYSDSEQFF | TGTGCCAGCAGTTACTCCGACAGCGAGCAGTTCTTC
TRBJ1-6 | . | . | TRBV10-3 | CAIRGRDIKHSPLHF | TGTGCCATCAGGGGCCGGGACATAAAGCATTCACCCCTCCACTTT